This T cell receptor (beta chain) was sequenced during a study of T-cell reconstitution after alpha-beta-depleted transplantation in children. This clonotype was recorded many times. As it was prepared, the TCRbeta library received unique molecular identifiers. Using its own MiXCR run on the PCR reads, TCRdb lists one record per CDR3 protein. The sample includes 150,000 to 200,000 distinct CDR3 sequences, approximately 7% seen only once; the top ten take approximately 3%. The starting material was PBMCs from the stem cell graft donor, obtained from the stem cell graft. The origin of this receptor is a human donor who donated a stem cell graft to a child with Wiskott-Aldrich syndrome.

The CDR3 DNA is TGCGCCAGCAGCTTGCAGGGGGCGGGGGCGGCTGAAGCTTTCTTT. It translates to CASSLQGAGAAEAFF. This rearrangement joins TRBV5-1 to TRBJ1-1; 8 bases fit TRBD1. After removal of 1 base from V and 6 bases from J, the junction contained 8 bases not matched to a gene. The CDR3 contains 15 residues. The germline CDR1 and CDR2 sequences are SGHRS and YFSETQ.